The source of this TCR beta chain is a study of T cell changes during pregnancy in multiple sclerosis. With 6 bases clipped from V and 7 bases from J, the junction kept 11 bases outside the gene matches. The CDR3 extends over 14 amino acids. The germline gives CDR1 MDHEN, CDR2 SYDVKM. Method: immunoSEQ multiplex PCR; TCRdb's copy keeps in-frame clones and lacks some. The profile shows approximately 99,000 clones, around nine tenths of them singletons. This clonotype originated in a female donor in good health, enrolled as a control in a pregnancy study. The chain links TRBV28 to TRBJ1-2, with 7 bases lining up with TRBD1. The input for sequencing was peripheral blood, taken in the second trimester of pregnancy. The CDR3: CASRPPGGRSGYTF. DNA of the CDR3: TGTGCCAGCAGGCCTCCAGGGGGGCGTAGTGGCTACACCTTC.